The 20 T cell receptor beta chains below come from one sample, sequenced in a study of cytomegalovirus exposure and HLA in healthy donors. It was with 60 Vbeta and 13 Jbeta primers that the PCR ran. The protocol was immunoSEQ multiplex PCR, while the TCRdb copy is restricted to in-frame clones and leaves out a portion. Among roughly 150,000 clones, around three fifths were seen once, and the ten largest hold 2.5% to 3.5%. Sequencing was done on a sample of PBMCs. The receptors here all came from a woman aged 25 to 39 in good health and CMV-seropositive.

The rearrangement links TRBV6-4 to TRBJ2-5; TRBD2 might be the D (7 bases). V shed 6 bases and J shed 4 bases, with 12 bases lying between them. Germline values: CDR1 MRHNA, CDR2 SNTAGT. This CDR3 is built from 13 residues. The CDR3 DNA is TGTGCCAGCAGGGCCGGGGGGCGAGAGACCCAGTACTTC. Translated, it gives CASRAGGRETQYF.

This chain joins TRBV29-1 and TRBJ2-5, with D unresolved. Judging by the DNA end, TRBJ2-7 fits better; the J call may be wrong. The length of the CDR3 is 11 residues. In germline, CDR1 is SQVTM, CDR2 ANQGSEA. In nucleotides, the CDR3 is TGCAGCGTTGTTGGATACTACGAGCAGTACTTC. This codes for CSVVGYYEQYF.

This chain uses TRBV27 with TRBJ1-5, with 9 positions matching TRBD1. Trimming took 3 bases from V and 6 from J; bases not matched to a gene: 6. In germline, CDR1 is MNHEY, CDR2 SMNVEV (reference sequence). The CDR3 consists of 15 residues. This CDR3 reads CASSFYKDRGQPQHF. DNA for the CDR3: TGTGCCAGCAGTTTTTACAAGGACAGGGGTCAGCCCCAGCATTTT.

V gene TRBV19 combines with J gene TRBJ1-5; 7 bases line up with TRBD1. The CDR3 length is 15 residues. The V gene's germline CDR1 is LNHDA and CDR2 SQIVND (reference sequence). V shed 1 base and J 6 bases; nucleotides not matched to a gene: 6. The CDR3 nucleotides read TGTGCCAGTAGTATAGTTGGGACAGCGCCTCAGCCCCAGCATTTT. Translating gives CASSIVGTAPQPQHF.

The chain employs TRBV19 and TRBJ1-5, with D tentatively TRBD1 (5 bases). The CDR3 sequence is 13 residues long. Trimming removed 5 bases at V and 6 bases at J, with 11 bases between. Germline V CDR1 and CDR2: LNHDA, SQIVND (reference sequence). The DNA for the CDR3 is TGTGCCAGTAGTCAGGGTTTTGTTCAGCCCCAGCATTTT. Translation gives CASSQGFVQPQHF.

The chain has TRBV4-1 and TRBJ1-2, with 8 bases aligning to TRBD1. Trimming took 6 bases from V and 7 from J; bases not matched to a gene: 10. Germline CDR1 MGHRA, CDR2 YSYEKL. The CDR3 is 14 residues long. CDR3 bases: TGCGCCAGCAGGCCCGTCGGGACAGGTGCTGGCTACACCTTC. This sequence encodes CASRPVGTGAGYTF.

In this sample, this clone turned up once. J is TRBJ1-1 and V is TRBV19; possibly TRBD1 for D (5 bases). V lost 2 bases to trimming and J lost 4 bases, with 11 bases between them. CDR1 is LNHDA and CDR2 is SQIVND in the germline V gene (reference sequence). This CDR3 comprises 14 residues. In nucleotides, the CDR3 is TGTGCCAGTAGTATACAGGGCTTGGGCACTGAAGCTTTCTTT. Amino acid sequence: CASSIQGLGTEAFF. The full variable domain, rest sourced from reference TRBV19 and TRBJ1-1, is DGGITQSPKYLFRKEGQNVTLSCEQNLNHDAMYWYRQDPGQGLRLIYYSQIVNDFQKGDIAEGYSVSREKKESFPLTVTSAQKNPTAFYLCASSIQGLGTEAFFGQGTRLTVV.

This clone was recorded a few times. This chain connects TRBV19 to TRBJ2-2, with D maybe TRBD1 (6 bases). The CDR3 totals 17 residues. V lost 8 bases and J lost 0, with 19 bases in between. The germline V gene encodes CDR1 LNHDA and CDR2 SQIVND (reference sequence). In nucleotides, the CDR3 is TGTGCCAGTTCGTCCCTCGGGACATCCACGAACACCGGGGAGCTGTTTTTT. This gives the protein CASSSLGTSTNTGELFF. The whole variable domain, filled in from reference TRBV19 and TRBJ2-2, reads DGGITQSPKYLFRKEGQNVTLSCEQNLNHDAMYWYRQDPGQGLRLIYYSQIVNDFQKGDIAEGYSVSREKKESFPLTVTSAQKNPTAFYLCASSSLGTSTNTGELFFGEGSRLTVL.

V is TRBV18 and J is TRBJ1-5, with D unresolved. This CDR3 is 14 amino acids long. V was shortened by 5 bases and J by 3 bases, with 11 bases between the two germline ends. Germline CDR1 and CDR2: KGHSH and LQKENI. Here the CDR3 DNA reads TGTGCCAGCTCAAAGGGAGGTTACAATCAGCCCCAGCATTTT. It encodes CASSKGGYNQPQHF. Filled out from reference TRBV18 and TRBJ1-5, the complete variable domain reads NAGVMQNPRHLVRRRGQEARLRCSPMKGHSHVYWYRQLPEEGLKFMVYLQKENIIDESGMPKERFSAEFPKEGPSILRIQQVVRGDSAAYFCASSKGGYNQPQHFGDGTRLSIL.

Only a few counts were recorded for this clone. V gene TRBV10-1 combines with J gene TRBJ2-5; 7 bases map to TRBD1. The CDR3 consists of 13 residues. In germline, CDR1 is WNHNN, CDR2 SYGVQD (reference sequence). V was clipped by 5 bases and J by 5 bases; unmatched bases: 5. DNA of the CDR3: TGCGCCAGCAGTCAGACAGGGTATGAGACCCAGTACTTC. This encodes CASSQTGYETQYF.

The genes are TRBV4-1 and TRBJ2-7; the match to TRBD1 covers 8 bases. CDR1 and CDR2 (germline): MGHRA, YSYEKL. J lost 2 bases, V lost 3 bases, and 6 bases had no gene match. The CDR3 spans 15 residues. Here the CDR3 reads CASSHPGQGTYEQYF. CDR3 bases: TGCGCCAGCAGCCACCCAGGACAGGGAACCTACGAGCAGTACTTC.

V and J are TRBV2 and TRBJ2-2; possible D gene TRBD2, 5 bases. V was trimmed by 7 bases and J by 3 bases, leaving 18 bases between them. The CDR3 is 16 amino acids. CDR1 and CDR2 from the germline V gene are SNHLY and FYNNEI. CDR3 sequence reads: CASIPQRGRDTGELFF. The CDR3 region has the DNA TGTGCCAGCATTCCCCAACGGGGAAGGGACACCGGGGAGCTGTTTTTT.

This clone was counted between two and nine times. This rearrangement joins TRBV10-3 to TRBJ2-1; 8 nucleotides align to TRBD2. CDR3 length: 16 amino acids. The junction had 4 bases not matched to a gene; V was cut back by 0 bases and J by 3 bases. The germline CDR1 and CDR2 sequences are ENHRY and SYGVKD. In DNA, the CDR3 is TGTGCCATCAGTGAGTCGGGAGCGGGAGACTACAATGAGCAGTTCTTC. Protein sequence: CAISESGAGDYNEQFF.

Here the CDR3 reads CATLTSGGKETQYF. CDR3 DNA: TGTGCCACCCTAACTAGCGGGGGGAAAGAGACCCAGTACTTC. J is TRBJ2-5 and V is TRBV5-4; 12 bases map to TRBD2. The V gene end was trimmed by 9 bases and the J gene end by 3 bases; junction bases not matched to a gene: 6. Germline values: CDR1 SGHNT, CDR2 YYREEE (reference sequence). The CDR3 is made up of 14 amino acids.

The rearrangement links TRBV13 to TRBJ2-1; 8 bases line up with TRBD2. CDR3 size: 17 residues. Trimming removed 4 bases from V and 0 bases from J; junction bases left unmatched: 8. Germline V gene sequence: CDR1 PRHDT, CDR2 FYEKMQ (reference sequence). In DNA form, the CDR3 reads TGTGCCAGCAGCTCCGGACTAGCCGGGAGCTCCTACAATGAGCAGTTCTTC. Amino acid sequence: CASSSGLAGSSYNEQFF.

The V gene is TRBV6-5, the J gene TRBJ1-1, with a possible D match to TRBD1 (6 bases). The CDR3 has 14 residues. The germline V and J ends were trimmed by 6 bases and 5 bases, with 16 bases remaining between them. Germline CDR1 reads MNHEY; CDR2 reads SVGAGI. The CDR3 sequence is CASSRGGAYTEAFF. The DNA for the CDR3 is TGTGCCAGCAGCCGGGGGGGGGCCTATACTGAAGCTTTCTTT.

The genes are TRBV11-3 and TRBJ2-5; D is undetermined. Trimming took 5 bases from V and 4 from J, leaving 8 bases between them. The germline V gene encodes CDR1 SGHNT and CDR2 YENEEA. The CDR3 has 12 amino acids. In DNA, the CDR3 is TGTGCCAGCAGCCAAACTCGAGAGACCCAGTACTTC. Protein product: CASSQTRETQYF.

This chain uses TRBV19 with TRBJ1-4, with D unresolved. Trimming shortened V by 5 bases and J by 8 bases, and 18 bases separated the two germline ends. This CDR3 has 15 residues. The germline gives CDR1 LNHDA, CDR2 SQIVND (reference sequence). CDR3 in amino acids: CASSAFVGRYEKLFF. The CDR3 nucleotides are TGTGCCAGTAGTGCTTTTGTGGGGAGATACGAAAAACTGTTTTTT.

The CDR3 DNA sequence: TGCAGCGTCCCGGGACAGGGTTTATACGAGCAGTACTTC. Translation: CSVPGQGLYEQYF. The V gene is TRBV29-1, the J gene TRBJ2-7; 9 positions match TRBD1. With V trimmed by 6 bases and J by 4 bases, 7 bases remained unmatched. Germline loops: CDR1 SQVTM, CDR2 ANQGSEA. CDR3 length equals 13 residues.

This clone was recorded a few times. The chain is built from TRBV6-5 and TRBJ1-4; no clear D gene. The CDR3 extends over 13 amino acids. In germline, CDR1 is MNHEY, CDR2 SVGAGI. V gave up 6 bases and J gave up 8 bases, with 13 bases separating them. This CDR3 is CASRGWVEEKLFF. DNA for the CDR3: TGTGCCAGCAGAGGTTGGGTGGAGGAAAAACTGTTTTTT.